The T cell receptor beta chain under discussion was sequenced for a study of siplizumab effects on memory and regulatory T cells. Study-wide findings and caveats: No more than a minor fraction of alloreactive clones could be traced back to unstimulated subsets. The apparent diversity of naive T cells exceeded that of memory cells, and naive T cells seemed to make a major contribution to the alloresponse.

Germline lookup yields CDR1 LNHDA and CDR2 SQIVND (reference sequence). The CDR3 is 15 residues long. In each sample, approximately 90,000 TCR templates were assayed. Sequenced by immunoSEQ multiplex PCR; TCRdb stores in-frame clones only, minus some. The sample yields roughly 93,000 clones, around 94% seen once. On this clone itself: What it recognizes is unknown. A read error may account for a junction end that differs from germline.

The J gene is TRBJ2-4, the V gene TRBV19; the D gene is possibly TRBD1 (6 bases). This receptor was identified in a human donor in good health. Sample: non-Treg CD4+ T cells sorted from blood. Here the CDR3 reads CASSIDQGPENIQHF. The DNA for the CDR3 is TGTGCCAGTAGTATAGATCAGGGGCCGGAGAACATTCAGCACTTC.